Detailed here is one TCR beta chain. Using immunoSEQ multiplex PCR, the repertoire was profiled, and TCRdb retains in-frame clones only, with some absent. Of 150,000 to 200,000 clones in the sample, 90% were seen once. The sample belongs to a study of T cell responses to AZD1222 COVID-19 vaccine. Looking at the study overall: Some second doses came at about 4 weeks and others at about 12 weeks; these were pooled.

Germline V gene lookup returns CDR1 MNHEY and CDR2 SVGAGI. V trimming: 10 bases; J trimming: 7 bases; junction bases outside the gene matches: 10. The CDR3 runs to 13 residues. The receptor comes from an adult in good health. The V call is TRBV6-5, the J call TRBJ2-7, with 10 positions matching TRBD2. Sequenced material: peripheral blood, taken on day 0 of AZD1222 vaccination. The CDR3 is CATLLAGVGEQYF. DNA of the CDR3: TGTGCCACCTTGCTAGCGGGGGTAGGGGAGCAGTACTTC.